These 14 T cell receptor beta chains originate from one sample sequenced in a study of T cells expressing NK-cell markers. TCRdb re-called the 5' RACE reads and gives one entry per CDR3 protein, without DNA. This sample carries 300,000 to 450,000 distinct CDR3 sequences, with roughly 5.2% going to the ten biggest clones. The sample consisted of blood T cells: a sorted CD56 or NKG2C T cell subset, CD4+ or CD8+ T cells, or bulk PBMC T cells (not recorded which). The receptors come from a man aged 18 to 69 in good health.

This CDR3 is CATAGLNSGANVLTF. This chain joins TRBV19 and TRBJ2-6. CDR1 and CDR2 from the germline V gene are LNHDA and SQIVND (reference sequence). CDR3 length: 15 amino acids.

V gene TRBV6-2 or TRBV6-3 combines with J gene TRBJ2-5; TCRdb outputs TRBD2, but without DNA this stays unchecked. CDR3 size: 14 residues. Looked up from germline, CDR1 is MNHEY and CDR2 is SVGEGT. The CDR3: CASSYGGLEETQYF.

This chain links TRBV30 with TRBJ1-5; lacking DNA, the TRBD1 call made by TCRdb goes unchecked. The CDR3 is 14 residues long. Germline CDR1 and CDR2: GTSNPN and SVGIG (reference sequence). CDR3 in amino acids: CAWSDGQGSRPQHF.

The chain recombines TRBV6-2 or TRBV6-3 with TRBJ1-1; TCRdb's assignment of TRBD1 cannot be checked, as there is no DNA. This CDR3 spans 16 amino acids. Germline V lookup: CDR1 MNHEY, CDR2 SVGEGT. The CDR3 spells CASSYSVGQWDTEAFF.

The chain has TRBV24-1 and TRBJ2-5; the TCRdb D gene call, TRBD1, has no DNA to confirm it. This CDR3 comprises 15 residues. Germline loops: CDR1 KGHDR, CDR2 SFDVKD. CDR3 protein: CATSKGGTGDETQYF.

V gene TRBV7-9 combines with J gene TRBJ2-2; the D call from TCRdb, TRBD1, cannot be confirmed without DNA. The CDR3 has 14 residues. The V gene's germline CDR1 is SEHNR and CDR2 FQNEAQ (reference sequence). CDR3 amino acids: CASSPVGGTGELFF. Filled out from reference TRBV7-9 and TRBJ2-2, the complete variable domain reads DTGVSQNPRHKITKRGQNVTFRCDPISEHNRLYWYRQTLGQGPEFLTYFQNEAQLEKSRLLSDRFSAERPKGSFSTLEIQRTEQGDSAMYLCASSPVGGTGELFFGEGSRLTVL.

The V gene is TRBV12-3 or TRBV12-4, the J gene TRBJ2-5; TCRdb lists TRBD2, though no DNA is available to test this call. CDR3 length: 18 amino acids. CDR3: CASSFRDRALRYQETQYF.

The CDR3 loop is CSAMLAGGRGYF. This sequence joins TRBV20-1 and TRBJ2-4; TCRdb picks TRBD2, but there is no DNA to check that call. Germline CDR1 DFQATT, CDR2 SNEGSKA (reference sequence). The length of the CDR3 is 12 residues.

The chain combines TRBV9 with TRBJ2-3; lacking DNA, the TRBD1 call made by TCRdb goes unchecked. This CDR3 contains 17 residues. The germline V gene has CDR1 SGDLS and CDR2 YYNGEE. The CDR3 sequence: CASSPRRTDSPGDTQYF.

The chain employs TRBV10-3 and TRBJ1-2; lacking DNA, the TRBD1 call made by TCRdb goes unchecked. From germline, CDR1 is ENHRY and CDR2 SYGVKD. The CDR3 consists of 15 residues. The CDR3 is CAICSPGQGSQGYTF.

The genes are TRBV2 and TRBJ1-6. Germline V gene sequence: CDR1 SNHLY, CDR2 FYNNEI. The CDR3 runs 11 residues. The CDR3 protein is CASSGNSPLHF.

This chain uses TRBV10-3 with TRBJ2-1; as DNA is missing, the TRBD2 call by TCRdb cannot be tested. Germline lookup yields CDR1 ENHRY and CDR2 SYGVKD. CDR3 size: 15 residues. The CDR3 loop is CAISDRTSGANEQFF.

The chain recombines TRBV7-9 with TRBJ1-1; TCRdb names TRBD1, which stays unverified in the absence of DNA. CDR3 size: 12 residues. Germline V CDR1 and CDR2: SEHNR, FQNEAQ (reference sequence). This chain's CDR3 is CASSKTGMEAFF.

This chain connects TRBV20-1 to TRBJ2-1. Per the germline V gene, CDR1 is DFQATT and CDR2 is SNEGSKA (reference sequence). The CDR3 length is 16 residues. CDR3 loop: CSARNTYTRPYNEQFF.